Given below is one T cell receptor beta chain in context. This clone showed up just once. What this receptor recognizes is not known. Base qualities were left out, and no much larger clone turns up one base away. A lone read gives weak evidence. Libraries were constructed by PCR. Data came from an Illumina HiSeq 4000. The TCR beta-chain CDR3 region of each patient was profiled by high-throughput sequencing. On the authors' methods: Drawing on CDR3 differences between clinicopathological groups, the researchers built a classifier meant to tell apart patients with distant-metastatic papillary thyroid cancer. The Shannon index was used to measure repertoire diversity, and the Morisita-Horn index was used to measure how similar tumor and blood repertoires were. TCRdb handled the public reads itself, with Q25 trimming in fastp and clone calling in MiXCR, and kept productive beta chains. The V and J calls reflect TCRdb's pipeline rather than the authors' work. This sample has around 7,000 clones in its table, and roughly 30% of those were observed once. The ten most abundant clones make up roughly 20% of the sample.

Spanning cysteine to phenylalanine, the CDR3 consists of 13 amino acids. The entry retains the CDR3 DNA only, 39 bases that are in frame from base 1. V is shortened by 2 bases, J by 3 bases, and the region joining them spans 11 bases. CDR1 DFQATT and CDR2 SNEGSKA are derived from the germline V gene (reference sequence). The sample belongs to a study of metastatic and nonmetastatic thyroid tumors (dated by TCRdb to 2018 to 2021). For the study in its entirety: The researchers compared repertoires between peripheral blood samples and tumor or nodule tissue samples from patients with malignant or benign thyroid disease. Overall results and qualifications from the work: TCR beta diversity was reported as significantly higher in malignant tumors than in benign nodules, in both blood and tumor samples.

No treatment had been received by any patient before thyroid surgery. Using T-cell receptor beta sequencing, the study looked back at clinical samples from patients collected from about 2011 to 2018. Sequenced sample: tumor tissue. This sequence uses TRBV20-1 and TRBJ2-7; too little of a D gene remains to name it. This TCR came from a female donor with papillary thyroid cancer or a benign thyroid nodule (not recorded which). Some clones in this sample may be carry-over from other donors' samples. The CDR3 in this case is CSARNGQGYEQYF. The nucleotide sequence is given as TGCAGTGCTAGAAATGGGCAAGGCTACGAGCAGTACTTC.